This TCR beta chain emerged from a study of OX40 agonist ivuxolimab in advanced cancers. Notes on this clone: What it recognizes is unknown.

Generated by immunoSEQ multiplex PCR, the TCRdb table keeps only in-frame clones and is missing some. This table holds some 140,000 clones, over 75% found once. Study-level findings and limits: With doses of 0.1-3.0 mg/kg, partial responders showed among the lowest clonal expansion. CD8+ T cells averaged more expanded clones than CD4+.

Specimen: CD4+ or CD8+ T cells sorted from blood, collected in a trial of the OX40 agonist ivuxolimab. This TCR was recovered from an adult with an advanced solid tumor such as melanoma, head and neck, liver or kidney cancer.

This CDR3 reads CASSSPGASTYEQYF. CDR3 DNA: TGTGCCAGCAGTTCCCCCGGAGCGTCTACCTACGAGCAGTACTTC. The rearrangement joins TRBV27 to TRBJ2-7; D unclear. V was pared by 4 bases and J by 2 bases, with 15 bases between. CDR1 and CDR2 (germline): MNHEY, SMNVEV (reference sequence). CDR3 length equals 15 residues.